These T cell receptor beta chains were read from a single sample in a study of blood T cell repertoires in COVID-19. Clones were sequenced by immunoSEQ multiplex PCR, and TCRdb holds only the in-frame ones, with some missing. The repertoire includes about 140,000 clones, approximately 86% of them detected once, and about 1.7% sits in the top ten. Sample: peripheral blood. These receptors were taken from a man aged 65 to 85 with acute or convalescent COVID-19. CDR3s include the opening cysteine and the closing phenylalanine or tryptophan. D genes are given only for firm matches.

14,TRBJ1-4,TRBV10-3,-,CAISEGTTSEKLFF
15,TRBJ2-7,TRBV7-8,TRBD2,CASSSVRGREDEQYF
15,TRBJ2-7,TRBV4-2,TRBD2,CASSGGEGGRYEQYF
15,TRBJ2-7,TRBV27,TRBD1,CASSRFLNRGHEQYF
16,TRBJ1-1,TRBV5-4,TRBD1,CASSRPTGQGDTEAFF
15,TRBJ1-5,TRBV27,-,CASSQGTYSNQPQHF
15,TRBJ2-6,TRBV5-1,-,CASSLYGDGANVLTF
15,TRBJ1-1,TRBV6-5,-,CASSQLADADTEAFF
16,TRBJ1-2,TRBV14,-,CASSQMAGGARYGYTF
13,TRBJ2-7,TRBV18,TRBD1,CASSPGTDYEQYF
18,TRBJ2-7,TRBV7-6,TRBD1,CASSSRSIAQGFNYEQYF